This T cell receptor beta chain was identified during a study of T cell changes during pregnancy in multiple sclerosis. Germline V gives CDR1 SGHVS, CDR2 FNYEAQ. The CDR3 totals 13 residues. The V segment lost 4 bases and the J segment 4 bases; nucleotides outside the gene matches: 3. Here immunoSEQ multiplex PCR was the method, and the copy in TCRdb shows in-frame clones only, minus some. This sample has 25,000 to 35,000 clones, with around nine tenths found just once. This TCR was recovered from a female donor with multiple sclerosis, enrolled in a pregnancy study. V is TRBV7-6 and J is TRBJ1-2; the match to TRBD1 covers 7 bases. This specimen consisted of CD8+ T cells from peripheral blood mononuclear cells, obtained in the second trimester of pregnancy. DNA for the CDR3: TGTGCCAGCAGCTGGGGACAGCCCTATGGCTACACCTTC. As protein: CASSWGQPYGYTF.